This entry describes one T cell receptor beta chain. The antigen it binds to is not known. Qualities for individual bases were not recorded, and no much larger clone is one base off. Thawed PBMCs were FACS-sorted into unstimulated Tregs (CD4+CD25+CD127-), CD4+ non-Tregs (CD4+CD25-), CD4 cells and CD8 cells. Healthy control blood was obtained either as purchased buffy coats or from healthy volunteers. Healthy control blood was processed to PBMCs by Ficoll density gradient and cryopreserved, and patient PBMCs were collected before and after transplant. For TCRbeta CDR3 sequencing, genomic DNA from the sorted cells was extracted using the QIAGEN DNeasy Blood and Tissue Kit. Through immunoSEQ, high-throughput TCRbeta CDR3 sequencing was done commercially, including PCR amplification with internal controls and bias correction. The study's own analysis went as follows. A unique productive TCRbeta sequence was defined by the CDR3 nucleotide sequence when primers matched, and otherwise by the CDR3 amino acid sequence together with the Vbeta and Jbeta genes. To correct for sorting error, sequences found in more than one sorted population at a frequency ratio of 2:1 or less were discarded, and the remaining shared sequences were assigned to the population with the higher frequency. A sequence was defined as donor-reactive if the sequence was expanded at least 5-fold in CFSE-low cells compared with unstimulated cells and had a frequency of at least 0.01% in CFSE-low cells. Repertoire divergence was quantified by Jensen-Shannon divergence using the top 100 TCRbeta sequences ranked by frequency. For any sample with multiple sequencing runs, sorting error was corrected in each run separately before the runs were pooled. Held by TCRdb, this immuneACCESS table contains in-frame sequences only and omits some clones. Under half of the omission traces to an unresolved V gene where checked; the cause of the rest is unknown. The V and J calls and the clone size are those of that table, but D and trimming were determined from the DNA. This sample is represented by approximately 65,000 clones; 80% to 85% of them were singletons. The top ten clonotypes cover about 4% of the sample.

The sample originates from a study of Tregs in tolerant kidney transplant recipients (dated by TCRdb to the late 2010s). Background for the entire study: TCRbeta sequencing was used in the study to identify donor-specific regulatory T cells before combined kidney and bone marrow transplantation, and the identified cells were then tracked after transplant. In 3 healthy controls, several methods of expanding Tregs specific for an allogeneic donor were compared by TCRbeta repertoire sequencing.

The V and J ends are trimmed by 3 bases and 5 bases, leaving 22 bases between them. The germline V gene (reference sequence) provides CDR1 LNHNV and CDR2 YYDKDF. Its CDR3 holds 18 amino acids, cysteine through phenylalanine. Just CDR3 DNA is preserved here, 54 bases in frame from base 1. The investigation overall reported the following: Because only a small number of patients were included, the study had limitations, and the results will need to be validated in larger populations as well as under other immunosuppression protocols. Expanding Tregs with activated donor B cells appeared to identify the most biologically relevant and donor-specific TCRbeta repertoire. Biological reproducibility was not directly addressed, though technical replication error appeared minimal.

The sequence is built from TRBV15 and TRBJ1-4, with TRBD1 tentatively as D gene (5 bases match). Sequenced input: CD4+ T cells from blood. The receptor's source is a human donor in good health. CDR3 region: CATSSHRMGRVKNEKLFF. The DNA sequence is TGTGCCACCAGCAGCCACAGGATGGGGCGCGTTAAGAATGAAAAACTGTTTTTT.